This T cell receptor beta chain stems from a study of early T cells in non-severe SARS-CoV-2 infection. Study as a whole: Chains were not paired, and sequencing was done on bulk RNA from unsorted whole blood.

CDR1 and CDR2 from the germline V gene are SGHRS and YFSETQ. This CDR3 has 14 amino acids. With 4 bases clipped from V and 2 bases from J, the junction kept 2 bases outside the gene matches. Each cDNA molecule carried a unique molecular identifier. One entry per CDR3 protein, called by TCRdb with MiXCR from the 5' RACE reads. The table records 70,000 to 95,000 distinct CDR3 sequences, roughly 15% of them present only once. With regard to this clonotype: Its specificity is not known.

Whole-study findings and limits: Lookups in VDJdb leaned toward anti-spike CD8 responses and missed private and CD4 specificities.

The sequence came from an adult who was a healthcare worker with PCR-confirmed SARS-CoV-2 infection or an uninfected control (not recorded which). The chain carries TRBV5-1 and TRBJ1-3, with 8 bases fitting TRBD1. The sample taken for sequencing was whole blood. The CDR3 nucleotides read TGCGCCAGCAGCCCAGGGGGCCCTGGAAACACCATATATTTT. Translated: CASSPGGPGNTIYF.